This T cell receptor (beta chain) was sequenced during a study of cytomegalovirus exposure and HLA in healthy donors. Overall study results and limits: One cluster of highly shared sequence variants probably arose as a sequencing artifact. From TCR beta sequences, most subjects' HLA-A and HLA-B alleles were reportedly predicted accurately. Presence/absence analyses took donor sequencing depth as roughly uniform.

Remarks on this clone: Its matching antigen is unknown.

60 Vbeta and 13 Jbeta primers were used in PCR. Libraries were prepared by immunoSEQ multiplex PCR; TCRdb keeps only in-frame clonotypes and omits some of them. The data hold 90,000 to 110,000 clones, with around 76% observed a single time. Between the trimmed V and J ends, which lost 2 bases and 5 bases, there was a span of 13 bases. The V gene's germline CDR1 is SEHNR and CDR2 FQNEAQ (reference sequence). This CDR3 has 15 residues. The sequence came from a man aged 35 to 55 in good health and CMV-seropositive. Material: PBMCs. The gene calls are TRBV7-9 and TRBJ2-1, with D possibly TRBD1 on 6 matching bases. The CDR3 spells CASSLLAGVHNEQFF. CDR3 in DNA: TGTGCCAGCAGCTTACTGGCAGGGGTCCACAATGAGCAGTTCTTC.